The 25 T cell receptor beta chains in this list originate from one sample, sequenced in a study of identical twins. TCRdb independently ran MiXCR on the 5' RACE reads; one entry per CDR3 protein. The sample holds 350,000 to 450,000 distinct CDR3 sequences; 18% are singletons and the top ten take 9.5% to 15%. The sequenced material came from naive T cells sorted from blood. The receptors come from a man aged 50 to 60 in good health.

As concerns this clonotype: This may arise from a read error, as a much more abundant clone is one base away. As DNA, the CDR3 is TGTGGCAGCAGCGTAGGAACAGACACAGATACGCAGTATTTT. Amino acids: CGSSVGTDTDTQYF. The V and J genes are TRBV6-1 and TRBJ2-3; D ambiguous. CDR3 length: 14 amino acids. Per germline, CDR1 MNHNS and CDR2 SASEGT.

The chain employs TRBV28 and TRBJ2-1; 12 nucleotides agree with TRBD2. J was trimmed by 3 bases and V by 3 bases; bases with no gene match: 9. Germline lookup yields CDR1 MDHEN and CDR2 SYDVKM. The CDR3 runs to 18 residues. CDR3 sequence: CASSFVSSGRAGYNEQFF. Here the CDR3 DNA reads TGTGCCAGCAGTTTCGTGTCTAGCGGGAGGGCCGGCTACAATGAGCAGTTCTTC.

V usage is TRBV20-1 and J usage is TRBJ2-7; 9 nucleotides line up with TRBD2. CDR1 is DFQATT, CDR2 SNEGSKA, per germline (reference sequence). The trim removed 3 bases at V and 5 bases at J, leaving 8 bases unmatched. CDR3 length: 14 residues. The CDR3 nucleotides read TGCAGTGCTAGGCCGGCGGGAGGGCTAAACGAGCAGTACTTC. Amino acids: CSARPAGGLNEQYF.

This clonotype was observed a few times. The rearrangement links TRBV29-1 to TRBJ2-7, with 10 bases fitting TRBD2. Germline loops: CDR1 SQVTM, CDR2 ANQGSEA. The trim removed 5 bases at V and 0 bases at J, leaving 7 bases unmatched. This CDR3 spans 15 amino acids. The DNA of the CDR3 is TGCAGCGTTTCCTTACTAGCGGGGACCTCCTACGAGCAGTACTTC. Encoded protein: CSVSLLAGTSYEQYF.

This clonotype has ten or more counts. The chain employs TRBV13 and TRBJ2-1; 11 bases line up with TRBD2. J was trimmed by 5 bases and V by 5 bases; bases with no gene match: 5. This CDR3 comprises 15 residues. Germline V gene data show CDR1 as PRHDT and CDR2 as FYEKMQ (reference sequence). The CDR3 coding sequence is TGTGCCAGCAGCCAGCCGGGACTAGCGGACAATGAGCAGTTCTTC. The encoded protein is CASSQPGLADNEQFF.

CDR3 in amino acids: CASSLLSNTGELFF. In DNA, the CDR3 is TGTGCCAGCAGTTTGCTGAGTAACACCGGGGAGCTGTTTTTT. This chain connects TRBV12-3 or TRBV12-4 to TRBJ2-2; no clear D gene. The ends were cut back, 3 bases at V and 2 bases at J, with 7 bases in the middle. The CDR3 contains 14 residues.

This clonotype has only a few counts. The rearrangement joins TRBV4-1 to TRBJ2-1; D may be TRBD1 (5 bases). The CDR3 totals 14 residues. V gave up 3 bases and J gave up 5 bases, with 11 bases separating them. Germline CDR1 and CDR2: MGHRA and YSYEKL. CDR3 nucleotide sequence: TGCGCCAGCAGCCAGGGGTCAGGGAACAATGAGCAGTTCTTC. It is translated as CASSQGSGNNEQFF.

A few counts support this clonotype. The CDR3 region is CASSLERLAGTDTQYF. The DNA of the CDR3 is TGTGCCAGCAGCTTAGAAAGGCTAGCGGGGACGGATACGCAGTATTTT. J is TRBJ2-3 and V is TRBV7-8; TRBD2 aligns across 9 bases. With 1 base clipped from V and 6 bases from J, the junction kept 8 bases outside the gene matches. Germline V gene lookup returns CDR1 SGHVS and CDR2 FQNEAQ. The CDR3 contains 16 residues. Complete variable domain (other parts from reference TRBV7-8 and TRBJ2-3): GAGVSQSPRYKVAKRGQDVALRCDPISGHVSLFWYQQALGQGPEFLTYFQNEAQLDKSGLPSDRFFAERPEGSVSTLKIQRTQQEDSAVYLCASSLERLAGTDTQYFGPGTRLTVL.

This clonotype was recorded at least ten times. V and J are TRBV29-1 and TRBJ2-2; no definite D call. The germline V and J ends were trimmed by 4 bases and 5 bases, with 5 bases remaining between them. The CDR3 is 11 amino acids. Germline CDR1 and CDR2: SQVTM and ANQGSEA. The CDR3 protein is CSVARTGELFF. The DNA for the CDR3 is TGCAGCGTTGCGAGGACCGGGGAGCTGTTTTTT.

This clonotype was seen a handful of times. The chain links TRBV20-1 to TRBJ2-3; D perhaps matches TRBD1 (5 bases). The V end lost 3 bases, the J end lost 2 bases, and 9 bases lay between the germline ends. Looked up from germline, CDR1 is DFQATT and CDR2 is SNEGSKA (reference sequence). This CDR3 comprises 13 residues. This chain's CDR3 is CSARQGITDTQYF. The CDR3 DNA sequence: TGCAGTGCTAGGCAGGGTATCACAGATACGCAGTATTTT.

This rearrangement joins TRBV27 to TRBJ2-2, with D tentatively TRBD1 (6 bases). In germline, CDR1 is MNHEY, CDR2 SMNVEV (reference sequence). The CDR3 runs to 16 residues. V shed 5 bases and J shed 5 bases, with 18 bases lying between them. The CDR3 region is CASSLSGQGITGELFF. CDR3 DNA: TGTGCCAGCAGTCTGTCGGGGCAGGGGATTACCGGGGAGCTGTTTTTT.

The table lists this clonotype with a few counts. The V gene is TRBV7-9, the J gene TRBJ1-3, with no clear D. V was pared by 6 bases and J by 3 bases, with 6 bases between. Germline lookup yields CDR1 SEHNR and CDR2 FQNEAQ (reference sequence). The CDR3 has 12 amino acids. The CDR3 DNA follows: TGTGCCAGCAGTCCGAATGGAAACACCATATATTTT. It encodes CASSPNGNTIYF. Full variable domain (rest looked up from reference TRBV7-9 and TRBJ1-3): DTGVSQNPRHKITKRGQNVTFRCDPISEHNRLYWYRQTLGQGPEFLTYFQNEAQLEKSRLLSDRFSAERPKGSFSTLEIQRTEQGDSAMYLCASSPNGNTIYFGEGSWLTVV.

V usage is TRBV7-9 and J usage is TRBJ2-3, with D tentatively TRBD2 (6 bases). V was pared by 5 bases and J by 2 bases, with 11 bases between. The CDR3 is 14 residues long. Looked up from germline, CDR1 is SEHNR and CDR2 is FQNEAQ (reference sequence). This chain's CDR3 is CASSPGTFTDTQYF. The CDR3 coding sequence is TGTGCCAGCAGCCCGGGGACTTTCACAGATACGCAGTATTTT.

This clonotype was counted between two and nine times. V is TRBV18 and J is TRBJ2-5; D uncertain. CDR1 is KGHSH, CDR2 LQKENI, per germline. The length of the CDR3 is 14 residues. Trimming cost V 4 bases and J 4 bases, with 13 bases left between them. CDR3 loop: CASSRQTQRETQYF. CDR3 DNA sequence: TGTGCCAGCTCACGTCAAACACAGAGAGAGACCCAGTACTTC.

The table lists this clonotype with a few counts. The V call is TRBV18, the J call TRBJ2-7, with 9 bases aligning to TRBD2. Germline CDR1 KGHSH, CDR2 LQKENI. V lost 6 bases to trimming and J lost 3 bases; unmatched junction nucleotides: 6. The CDR3 is 14 residues long. The CDR3 DNA follows: TGTGCCAGCTCGAGGACTAGCGACAACTACGAGCAGTACTTC. This codes for CASSRTSDNYEQYF.

This clonotype has only a few counts. The rearrangement joins TRBV14 to TRBJ2-7, with TRBD1 matching 9 bases. From germline, CDR1 is SGHDN and CDR2 FVKESK. The CDR3 sequence is 16 residues long. The ends lost 2 bases at V and 6 bases at J; junction bases unmatched: 11. The CDR3 is CASSQFTGTGYSEQYF. CDR3 DNA: TGTGCCAGCAGCCAATTTACCGGGACAGGGTACTCCGAGCAGTACTTC.

This clonotype came up once. J is TRBJ1-3 and V is TRBV7-2; D perhaps matches TRBD1 (5 bases). The CDR3 covers 15 residues. Trimming stripped 1 base from V and 1 base from J, with 8 bases between. Germline-derived CDR1 and CDR2 are SGHTA and FQGNSA. In nucleotides, the CDR3 is TGTGCCAGCAGCTTAGTACGGGGGTCTGGAAACACCATATATTTT. It codes for CASSLVRGSGNTIYF.

This clonotype was recorded a few times. The chain has TRBV2 and TRBJ2-7; 7 nucleotides line up with TRBD2. V was clipped by 5 bases and J by 0 bases; unmatched bases: 7. Germline CDR1 SNHLY, CDR2 FYNNEI. The CDR3 runs 15 residues. The CDR3 DNA reads as TGTGCCAGCAGTTCGACTAGCCGCAGCTCCTACGAGCAGTACTTC. It yields the protein CASSSTSRSSYEQYF.

The gene calls are TRBV5-6 and TRBJ1-3; the D is unclear. Trimming removed 7 bases at V and 0 bases at J, with 14 bases between. Germline V gene sequence: CDR1 SGHDT, CDR2 YYEEEE. This CDR3 spans 15 amino acids. CDR3 DNA: TGTGCCAGCGTTCTGAGCAGGAACTCTGGAAACACCATATATTTT. Encoded protein: CASVLSRNSGNTIYF.

In the case of this clonotype: This sequence may be a read error, since a much larger clone differs from it by one base. The rearrangement uses TRBV20-1 and TRBJ1-1, with unresolved D. The ends were cut back, 0 bases at V and 7 bases at J, with 9 bases in the middle. Germline CDR1 reads DFQATT; CDR2 reads SNEGSKA (reference sequence). The CDR3 is 12 amino acids. The CDR3 coding sequence is TGCAGTGCTAGAGATGGGAGAAATGAAGCTTTCTTT. Translating gives CSARDGRNEAFF.

A few counts support this clonotype. The V and J genes are TRBV20-1 and TRBJ2-5; TRBD2 is a possible D gene (6 bases). This CDR3 is 13 amino acids long. CDR1 and CDR2 from the germline V gene are DFQATT and SNEGSKA (reference sequence). The V end lost 4 bases, the J end lost 4 bases, and 13 bases lay between the germline ends. CDR3 in amino acids: CSATGTFRETQYF. Written as DNA, the CDR3 is TGCAGTGCTACCGGGACTTTTCGAGAGACCCAGTACTTC.

The V gene is TRBV7-7, the J gene TRBJ2-5; TRBD1 might be the D (5 bases). V was pared by 0 bases and J by 4 bases, with 9 bases between. CDR3 length equals 14 residues. Germline lookup yields CDR1 SSHAT and CDR2 FNYEAQ (reference sequence). The CDR3, as DNA: TGTGCCAGCAGCTTAGCGATAAGGGGAGAGACCCAGTACTTC. Protein: CASSLAIRGETQYF.

This clonotype was counted a few times. The V gene is TRBV20-1, the J gene TRBJ1-2; the match to TRBD1 covers 10 bases. This CDR3 is built from 15 residues. After removal of 5 bases from V and 4 bases from J, the junction contained 10 bases not matched to a gene. The germline gives CDR1 DFQATT, CDR2 SNEGSKA (reference sequence). This CDR3 reads CSADQDRGRGYGYTF. As DNA, the CDR3 is TGCAGTGCTGACCAAGACAGGGGGCGCGGCTATGGCTACACCTTC.

This clonotype was counted at least ten times. The chain combines TRBV7-9 with TRBJ2-3; 8 bases are shared with TRBD1. In germline, CDR1 is SEHNR, CDR2 FQNEAQ (reference sequence). CDR3 size: 16 residues. With V trimmed by 5 bases and J by 0 bases, 7 bases remained unmatched. The CDR3 coding sequence is TGTGCCAGCAGCAAATATCAGGGGGCGAGCACAGATACGCAGTATTTT. This sequence encodes CASSKYQGASTDTQYF.

Turning to this clonotype: A junction boundary mismatches the germline segment, possibly from a read error. This chain uses TRBV7-7 with TRBJ2-5; D uncertain. The CDR3 has 14 amino acids. Germline assignment: CDR1 SSHAT and CDR2 FNYEAQ (reference sequence). In DNA, the CDR3 is TGTGCTAGCAGCCCAAAATGGGAACAAGAGACCCAGTACTTC. Its protein is CASSPKWEQETQYF.